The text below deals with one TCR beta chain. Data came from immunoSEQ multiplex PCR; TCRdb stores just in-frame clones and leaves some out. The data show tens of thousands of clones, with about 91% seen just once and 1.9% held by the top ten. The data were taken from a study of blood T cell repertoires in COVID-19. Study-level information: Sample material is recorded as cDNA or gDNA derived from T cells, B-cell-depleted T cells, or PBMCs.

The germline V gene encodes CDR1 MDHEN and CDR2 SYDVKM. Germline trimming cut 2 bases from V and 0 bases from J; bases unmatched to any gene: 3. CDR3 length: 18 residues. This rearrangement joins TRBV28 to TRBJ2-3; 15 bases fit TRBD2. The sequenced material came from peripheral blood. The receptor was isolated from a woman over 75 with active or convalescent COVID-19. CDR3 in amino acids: CASSLGLAGGASTDTQYF. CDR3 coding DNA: TGTGCCAGCAGTTTAGGACTAGCGGGGGGGGCTAGCACAGATACGCAGTATTTT.